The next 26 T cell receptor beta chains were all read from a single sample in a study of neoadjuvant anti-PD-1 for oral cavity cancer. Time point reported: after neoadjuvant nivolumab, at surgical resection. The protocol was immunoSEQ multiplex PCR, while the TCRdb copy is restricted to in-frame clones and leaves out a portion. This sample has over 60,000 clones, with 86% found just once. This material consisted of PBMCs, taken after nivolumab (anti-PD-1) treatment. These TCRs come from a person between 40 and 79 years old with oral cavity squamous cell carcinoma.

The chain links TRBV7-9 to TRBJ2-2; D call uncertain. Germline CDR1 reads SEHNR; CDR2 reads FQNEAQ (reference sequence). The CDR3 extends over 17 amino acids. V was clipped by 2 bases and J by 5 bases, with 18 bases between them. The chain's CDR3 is CASSLISPSPTTGELFF. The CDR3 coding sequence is TGTGCCAGCAGCTTAATTTCCCCCTCTCCTACAACCGGGGAGCTGTTTTTT.

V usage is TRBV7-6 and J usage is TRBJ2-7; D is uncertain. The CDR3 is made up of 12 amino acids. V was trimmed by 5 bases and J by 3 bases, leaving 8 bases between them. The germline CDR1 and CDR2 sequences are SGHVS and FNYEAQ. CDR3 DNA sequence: TGTGCCAGCAGCCCCCGGAGCTACGAGCAGTACTTC. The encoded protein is CASSPRSYEQYF.

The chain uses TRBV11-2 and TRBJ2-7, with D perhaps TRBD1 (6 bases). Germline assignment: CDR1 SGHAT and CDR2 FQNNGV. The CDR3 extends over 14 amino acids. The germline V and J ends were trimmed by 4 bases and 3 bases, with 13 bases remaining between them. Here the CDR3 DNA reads TGTGCCAGCAGCTCGCTCCGGGACATCTACGAGCAGTACTTC. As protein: CASSSLRDIYEQYF.

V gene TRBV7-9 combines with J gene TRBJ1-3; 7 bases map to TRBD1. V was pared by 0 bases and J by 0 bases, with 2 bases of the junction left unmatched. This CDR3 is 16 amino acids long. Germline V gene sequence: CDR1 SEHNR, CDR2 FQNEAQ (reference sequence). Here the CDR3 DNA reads TGTGCCAGCAGCTTAGCTGGGACAGACTCTGGAAACACCATATATTTT. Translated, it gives CASSLAGTDSGNTIYF.

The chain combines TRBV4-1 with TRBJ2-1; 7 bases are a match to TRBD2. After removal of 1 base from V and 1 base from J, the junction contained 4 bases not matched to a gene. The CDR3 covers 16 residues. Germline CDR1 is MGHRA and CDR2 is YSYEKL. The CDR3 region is CASSQGYGRSYNEQFF. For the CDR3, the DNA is TGCGCCAGCAGCCAAGGGTACGGGAGGTCCTACAATGAGCAGTTCTTC.

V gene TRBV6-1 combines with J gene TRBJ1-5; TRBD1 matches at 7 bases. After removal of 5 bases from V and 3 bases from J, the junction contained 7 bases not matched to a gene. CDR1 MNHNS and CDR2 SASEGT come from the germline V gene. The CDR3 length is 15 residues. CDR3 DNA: TGTGCCAGCAGTTTAGACAGGGTGAACAATCAGCCCCAGCATTTT. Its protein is CASSLDRVNNQPQHF.

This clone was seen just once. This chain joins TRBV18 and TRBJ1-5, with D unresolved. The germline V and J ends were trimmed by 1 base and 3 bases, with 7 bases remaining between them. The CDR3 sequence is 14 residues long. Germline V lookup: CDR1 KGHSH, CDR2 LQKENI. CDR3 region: CASSPQEHNQPQHF. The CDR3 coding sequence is TGTGCCAGCTCACCACAGGAACACAATCAGCCCCAGCATTTT.

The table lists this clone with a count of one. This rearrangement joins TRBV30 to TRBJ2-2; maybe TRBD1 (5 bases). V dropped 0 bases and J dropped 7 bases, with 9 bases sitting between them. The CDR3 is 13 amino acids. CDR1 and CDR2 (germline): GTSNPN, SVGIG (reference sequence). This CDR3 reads CAWSVLQVGELFF. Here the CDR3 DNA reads TGTGCCTGGAGTGTACTACAGGTCGGGGAGCTGTTTTTT.

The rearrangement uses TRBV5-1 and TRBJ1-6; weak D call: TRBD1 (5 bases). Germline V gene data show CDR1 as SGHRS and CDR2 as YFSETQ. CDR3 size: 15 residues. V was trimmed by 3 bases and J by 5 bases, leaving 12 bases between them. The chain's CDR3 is CASSSGTENNSPLHF. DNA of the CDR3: TGCGCCAGCAGCTCAGGGACGGAAAATAATTCACCCCTCCACTTT.

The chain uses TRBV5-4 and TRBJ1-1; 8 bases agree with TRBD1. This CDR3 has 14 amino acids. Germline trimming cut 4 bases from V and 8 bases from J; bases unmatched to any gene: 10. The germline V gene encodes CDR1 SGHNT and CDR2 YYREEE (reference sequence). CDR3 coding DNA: TGTGCCAGCAGCCCCTGGACAGGGAAGGTGGAAGCTTTCTTT. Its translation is CASSPWTGKVEAFF.

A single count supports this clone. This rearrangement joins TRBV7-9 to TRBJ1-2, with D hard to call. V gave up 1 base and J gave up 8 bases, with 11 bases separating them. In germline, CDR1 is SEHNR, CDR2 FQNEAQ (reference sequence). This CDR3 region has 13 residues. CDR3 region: CASSLVGGLGYTF. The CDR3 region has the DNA TGTGCCAGCAGCTTAGTCGGTGGTCTAGGCTACACCTTC. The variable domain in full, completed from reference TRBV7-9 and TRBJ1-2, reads DTGVSQNPRHKITKRGQNVTFRCDPISEHNRLYWYRQTLGQGPEFLTYFQNEAQLEKSRLLSDRFSAERPKGSFSTLEIQRTEQGDSAMYLCASSLVGGLGYTFGSGTRLTVV.

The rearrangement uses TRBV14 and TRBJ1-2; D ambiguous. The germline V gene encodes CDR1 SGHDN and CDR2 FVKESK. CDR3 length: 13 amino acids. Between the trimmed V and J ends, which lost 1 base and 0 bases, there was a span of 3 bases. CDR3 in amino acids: CASSQGANYGYTF. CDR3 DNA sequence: TGTGCCAGCAGCCAAGGGGCTAACTATGGCTACACCTTC. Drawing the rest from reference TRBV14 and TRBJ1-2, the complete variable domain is EAGVTQFPSHSVIEKGQTVTLRCDPISGHDNLYWYRRVMGKEIKFLLHFVKESKQDESGMPNNRFLAERTGGTYSTLKVQPAELEDSGVYFCASSQGANYGYTFGSGTRLTVV.

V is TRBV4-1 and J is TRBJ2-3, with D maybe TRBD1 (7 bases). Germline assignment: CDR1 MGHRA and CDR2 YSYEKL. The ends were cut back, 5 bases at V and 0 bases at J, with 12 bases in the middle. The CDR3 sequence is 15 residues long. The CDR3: CASSSQGTSTDTQYF. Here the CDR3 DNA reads TGCGCCAGCAGCTCACAGGGGACTAGCACAGATACGCAGTATTTT.

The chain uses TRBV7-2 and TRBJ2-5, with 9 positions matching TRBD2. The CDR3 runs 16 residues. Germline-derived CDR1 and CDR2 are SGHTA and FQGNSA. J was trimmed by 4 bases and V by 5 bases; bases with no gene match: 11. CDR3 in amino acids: CASSAYSGRRGETQYF. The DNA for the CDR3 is TGTGCCAGCAGCGCCTATAGCGGGAGAAGAGGAGAGACCCAGTACTTC. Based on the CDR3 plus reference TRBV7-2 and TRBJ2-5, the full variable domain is GAGVSQSPSNKVTEKGKDVELRCDPISGHTALYWYRQSLGQGLEFLIYFQGNSAPDKSGLPSDRFSAERTGGSVSTLTIQRTQQEDSAVYLCASSAYSGRRGETQYFGPGTRLLVL.

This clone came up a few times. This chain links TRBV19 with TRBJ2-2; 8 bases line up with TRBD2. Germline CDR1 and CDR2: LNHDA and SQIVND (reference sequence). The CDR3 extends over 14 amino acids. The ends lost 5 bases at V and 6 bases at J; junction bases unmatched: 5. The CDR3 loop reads CASSPRGGAGELFF. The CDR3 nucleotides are TGTGCCAGTAGTCCCCGGGGGGGGGCCGGGGAGCTGTTTTTT.

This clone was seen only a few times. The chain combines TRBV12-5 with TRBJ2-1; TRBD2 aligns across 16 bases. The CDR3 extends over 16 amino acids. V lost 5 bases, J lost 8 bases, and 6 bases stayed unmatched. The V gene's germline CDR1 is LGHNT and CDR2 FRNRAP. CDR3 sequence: CASGLGLAGGWYEQFF. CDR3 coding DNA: TGTGCTAGTGGTCTGGGACTAGCGGGGGGGTGGTATGAGCAGTTCTTC.

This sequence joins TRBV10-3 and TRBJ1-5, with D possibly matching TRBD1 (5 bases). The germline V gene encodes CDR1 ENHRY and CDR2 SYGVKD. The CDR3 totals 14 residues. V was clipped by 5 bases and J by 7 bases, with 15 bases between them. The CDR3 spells CAISPTGRDQPQHF. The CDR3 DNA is TGTGCCATCAGTCCTACCGGTAGGGACCAGCCCCAGCATTTT.

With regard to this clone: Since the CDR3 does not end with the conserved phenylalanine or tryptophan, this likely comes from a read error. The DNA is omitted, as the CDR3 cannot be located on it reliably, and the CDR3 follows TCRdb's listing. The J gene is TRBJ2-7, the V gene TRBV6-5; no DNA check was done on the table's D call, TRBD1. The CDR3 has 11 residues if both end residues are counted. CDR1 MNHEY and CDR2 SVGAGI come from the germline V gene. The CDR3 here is CASRGRDRFFS.

CDR3 nucleotides: TGTGCCAGCAGTTTATCTTACCAGGAAGGAGCCAAAAACATTCAGTACTTC. It specifies CASSLSYQEGAKNIQYF. This chain links TRBV27 with TRBJ2-4, with D unclear. Trimming shortened V by 0 bases and J by 0 bases, and 12 bases separated the two germline ends. This CDR3 has 17 amino acids. Germline lookup yields CDR1 MNHEY and CDR2 SMNVEV (reference sequence).

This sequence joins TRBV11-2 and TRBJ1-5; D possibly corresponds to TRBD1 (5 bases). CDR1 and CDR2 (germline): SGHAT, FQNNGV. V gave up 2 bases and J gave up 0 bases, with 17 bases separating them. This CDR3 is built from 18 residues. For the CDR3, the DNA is TGTGCCAGCAGCTTAAGCCGCGGGACGAAGGGTAGCAATCAGCCCCAGCATTTT. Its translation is CASSLSRGTKGSNQPQHF.

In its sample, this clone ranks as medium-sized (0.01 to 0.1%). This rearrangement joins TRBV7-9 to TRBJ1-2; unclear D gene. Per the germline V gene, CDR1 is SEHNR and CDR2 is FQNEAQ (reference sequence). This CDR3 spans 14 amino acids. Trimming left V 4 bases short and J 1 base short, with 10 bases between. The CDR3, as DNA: TGTGCCAGCAGCTCCTCTGCTCATAACTATGGCTACACCTTC. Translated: CASSSSAHNYGYTF.

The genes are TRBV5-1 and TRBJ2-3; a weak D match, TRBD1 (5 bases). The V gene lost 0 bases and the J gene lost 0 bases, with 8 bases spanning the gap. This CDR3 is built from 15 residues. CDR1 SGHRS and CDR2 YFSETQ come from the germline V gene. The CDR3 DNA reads TGCGCCAGCAGCTTGGGGACAACCAGCACAGATACGCAGTATTTT. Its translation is CASSLGTTSTDTQYF.

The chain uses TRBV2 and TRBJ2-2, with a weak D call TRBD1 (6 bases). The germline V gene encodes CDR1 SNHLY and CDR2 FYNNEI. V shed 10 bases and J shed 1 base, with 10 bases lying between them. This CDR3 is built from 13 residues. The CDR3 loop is CATQGRNTGELFF. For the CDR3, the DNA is TGTGCCACACAGGGAAGGAACACCGGGGAGCTGTTTTTT.

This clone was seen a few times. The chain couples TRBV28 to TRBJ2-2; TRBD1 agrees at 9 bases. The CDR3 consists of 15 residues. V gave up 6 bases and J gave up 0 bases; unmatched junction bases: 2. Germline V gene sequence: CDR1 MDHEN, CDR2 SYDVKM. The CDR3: CASRGQGSNTGELFF. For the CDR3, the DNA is TGTGCCAGCAGGGGACAGGGTTCGAACACCGGGGAGCTGTTTTTT.

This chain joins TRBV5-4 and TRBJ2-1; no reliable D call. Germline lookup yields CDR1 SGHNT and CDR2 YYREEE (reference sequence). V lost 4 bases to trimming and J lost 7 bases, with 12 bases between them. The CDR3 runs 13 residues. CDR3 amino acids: CASSPLVGNEQFF. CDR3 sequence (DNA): TGTGCCAGCAGCCCCCTTGTGGGGAATGAGCAGTTCTTC.

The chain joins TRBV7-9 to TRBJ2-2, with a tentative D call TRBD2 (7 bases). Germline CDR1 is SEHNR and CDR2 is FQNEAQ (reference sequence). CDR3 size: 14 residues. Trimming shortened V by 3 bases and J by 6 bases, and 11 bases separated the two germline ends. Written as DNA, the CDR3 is TGTGCCAGCAGCTTCGGGGGGCGCCCCGGGGAGCTGTTTTTT. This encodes CASSFGGRPGELFF. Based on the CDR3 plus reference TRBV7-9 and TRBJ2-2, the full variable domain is DTGVSQNPRHKITKRGQNVTFRCDPISEHNRLYWYRQTLGQGPEFLTYFQNEAQLEKSRLLSDRFSAERPKGSFSTLEIQRTEQGDSAMYLCASSFGGRPGELFFGEGSRLTVL.